This is a list of T cell receptor beta chains from one sample in a study of CD4 T cells in relation to SARS-CoV-2 and coronaviruses. Assay: immunoSEQ multiplex PCR; the TCRdb copy retains only in-frame clones and omits some. The table includes about 36,000 clones, about 80% detected once. No antigen has been assigned to these receptors. Material: naive CD4+ T cells from PBMCs, cultured in vitro. All receptors come from an adult with COVID-19. CDR3s include the opening cysteine and the closing phenylalanine or tryptophan. Each record gives: D gene, clone size, V gene, J gene, CDR3 DNA, CDR3 protein. D genes are given only for firm matches. Some rows mark clone size as missing; the rest say once, few, many or name a class of expanded clone.

NA	few	TRBV11-2	TRBJ2-2	TGTGCCAGCAGCCGGTCGCACGGACGGTCTGGTCGGGCCGGGGAGCTGTTTTTT	CASSRSHGRSGRAGELFF
TRBD2	NA	TRBV3-1/TRBV3-2	TRBJ2-5	TGTGCCAGCAGCCGGGGGGACACTAGCGGCCAAGAGACCCAGTACTTC	CASSRGDTSGQETQYF
NA	once	TRBV6-5	TRBJ1-3	TGTGCCAGCAGTCCGCCGTCTGGAAACACCATATATTTT	CASSPPSGNTIYF
NA	NA	TRBV9	TRBJ2-2	TGTGCCAGCAGCGTAGAGCACACCGGGGAGCTGTTTTTT	CASSVEHTGELFF
TRBD2	NA	TRBV20-1	TRBJ2-7	TGCAGTGCTAGTCCGGCTAGCGGTTTATACGAGCAGTACTTC	CSASPASGLYEQYF
NA	few	TRBV30	TRBJ2-4	TGTGCCTGGAGTGTAGCACGGCAGAGCCATACAAAAAACATTCAGTACTTC	CAWSVARQSHTKNIQYF
NA	NA	TRBV29-1	TRBJ2-3	TGCAGCGTTTTACCATTCACAGATACGCAGTATTTT	CSVLPFTDTQYF
TRBD1	NA	TRBV5-4	TRBJ2-5	TGTGCCAGCAGTAAACAGGGACAGCAATTCCAAGAGACCCAGTACTTC	CASSKQGQQFQETQYF
NA	NA	TRBV10-3	TRBJ1-2	TGTGCCATCAGTGACCTAAGGCTAGCTAACTATGGCTACACCTTC	CAISDLRLANYGYTF
TRBD2	NA	TRBV9	TRBJ2-1	TGTGCCAGCAGCGTAGAGTCTAGCGGGAGAGGTTTGGAGTTCTTC	CASSVESSGRGLEFF
NA	once	TRBV28	TRBJ2-5	TGTGCCAGCAGTCCAAGGTCGGGCGGCGAGACCCAGTACTTC	CASSPRSGGETQYF
NA	once	TRBV3-1/TRBV3-2	TRBJ2-7	TGTGCCAGCAGCCAAGCACAGGGGGGGTACGAGCAGTACTTC	CASSQAQGGYEQYF
TRBD1	once	TRBV5-1	TRBJ2-2	TGCGCCAGCAGCTTGGCAACCGGGACAGACTACACCGGGGAGCTGTTTTTT	CASSLATGTDYTGELFF
NA	NA	TRBV21-1	TRBJ2-1	TGTGCCAGCACCCCCTTTTGGAGCGGGAGCCTGAGTTACAATGAGCAGTTCTTC	CASTPFWSGSLSYNEQFF
TRBD1	NA	TRBV15	TRBJ2-6	TGTGCCACCAGCAGAGTTATGTTGGGACAGCGCTCTGGGGCCAACGTCCTGACTTTC	CATSRVMLGQRSGANVLTF
TRBD2	NA	TRBV4-1	TRBJ2-1	TGCGCCAGCAGCCAAGAGAGACTAGCGGGAGGGCGATACAATGAGCAGTTCTTC	CASSQERLAGGRYNEQFF
TRBD2	NA	TRBV6-5	TRBJ2-7	TGTGCCAGCAAGGGGGAGGCGGGAGGGTTCTACGAGCAGTACTTC	CASKGEAGGFYEQYF
TRBD1	NA	TRBV6-6	TRBJ2-5	TGTGCCAGCAGTCCAGGGGGCTGGGAGACCCAGTACTTC	CASSPGGWETQYF
NA	few	TRBV7-2	TRBJ1-6	TGTGCCAGCAGCTTAGCGACCCCGGTACAGTTGAATTCACCCCTCCACTTT	CASSLATPVQLNSPLHF
TRBD2	NA	TRBV28	TRBJ2-5	TGTGCCAGCAGTTTCGGGCCAAGTAGCGGGAGGCCCCAGTACTTC	CASSFGPSSGRPQYF
NA	NA	TRBV5-1	TRBJ1-5	TGCGCCAGCAGGGACGATGGACAGCCCAATCAGCCCCAGCATTTT	CASRDDGQPNQPQHF
TRBD1	NA	TRBV6-4	TRBJ1-6	TGTGCCAGCAGTCCCAGCCCGGGACAGTGGGATTCACCCCTCCACTTT	CASSPSPGQWDSPLHF
TRBD2	NA	TRBV5-4	TRBJ2-2	TGTGCCAGCAGCTCCTTTAGCGGGAGGGCCAGGCGGGAGCTGTTTTTT	CASSSFSGRARRELFF
TRBD2	NA	TRBV28	TRBJ2-7	TGTGCCAGCATTCCTAGCGGGAGGTCCTACGAGCAGTACTTC	CASIPSGRSYEQYF
NA	NA	TRBV18	TRBJ2-7	TGTGCCAGCTCACCACCGGAGGTAGCGCCACGGGACCGGCGGTACTTC	CASSPPEVAPRDRRYF
TRBD2	once	TRBV29-1	TRBJ2-1	TGCAGCGTTGATCGGGTTCCGGGACTAAACAATGAGCAGTTCTTC	CSVDRVPGLNNEQFF
TRBD2	few	TRBV19	TRBJ2-2	TGTGCCAGTAGTTCCCGACTAGCGGGAGGGTTAACCGGGGAGCTGTTTTTT	CASSSRLAGGLTGELFF
TRBD1	NA	TRBV7-3	TRBJ2-6	TGTGCCAGCAGCTCGACAGGGTACGGGGCCAACGTCCTGACTTTC	CASSSTGYGANVLTF
TRBD1	NA	TRBV5-1	TRBJ2-3	TGCGCCAGCAGCCAAGGACAGGGCGCAGATACGCAGTATTTT	CASSQGQGADTQYF
TRBD2	once	TRBV3-1/TRBV3-2	TRBJ2-5	TGTGCCAGCAGCCAAGGGTCTAGCGGGATCCAAGAGACCCAGTACTTC	CASSQGSSGIQETQYF
TRBD2	NA	TRBV2	TRBJ2-1	TGTGCCAGCAGTCCGGGACTAGCGGGATACAATGAGCAGTTCTTC	CASSPGLAGYNEQFF